The 3 T cell receptor beta chains below were found in one sample sequenced in a study of cytomegalovirus exposure and HLA in healthy donors. The PCR employed 60 Vbeta primers together with 13 Jbeta primers. Produced via immunoSEQ multiplex PCR; TCRdb's table is partial and in-frame only. The sample has approximately 110,000 clones, and its top ten clones hold 6.8%. The sample was PBMCs. These receptors were collected from a man in his forties in good health and CMV-seropositive.

J is TRBJ2-5 and V is TRBV2; 7 nucleotides agree with TRBD1. Trimming cost V 6 bases and J 5 bases; bases outside gene matches: 9. CDR3 length: 14 residues. Looked up from germline, CDR1 is SNHLY and CDR2 is FYNNEI. The DNA of the CDR3 is TGTGCCAGCAGCGAAATGACAGGGCGGGAGACCCAGTACTTC. This gives the protein CASSEMTGRETQYF.

To note about this clone: This CDR3 is also generated by other DNA sequences in the sample. The rearrangement uses TRBV5-3 and TRBJ1-2; TRBD1 matches 10 bases. TRBV5-3 is given ORF status, its function remaining uncertain. V was clipped by 6 bases and J by 1 base; unmatched bases: 3. There are 14 residues in the CDR3. The CDR3 reads CARKGTGVNYGYTF. CDR3 in DNA: TGTGCCAGAAAAGGGACAGGGGTTAACTATGGCTACACCTTC.

The chain combines TRBV27 with TRBJ1-1; 7 nucleotides align to TRBD1. The germline gives CDR1 MNHEY, CDR2 SMNVEV (reference sequence). V was clipped by 2 bases and J by 6 bases; unmatched bases: 3. This CDR3 has 13 amino acids. CDR3 sequence: CASSLGTVSEAFF. The CDR3 DNA is TGTGCCAGCAGTTTAGGGACAGTTTCTGAAGCTTTCTTT.